This T cell receptor beta chain was observed in a study of cytomegalovirus exposure and HLA in healthy donors. Study results and limitations: Cytomegalovirus status was reportedly diagnosed by the classifier with high specificity and sensitivity.

60 Vbeta and 13 Jbeta primers were used in PCR. Only in-frame clones appear in the TCRdb table, and some are missing; sequencing was by immunoSEQ multiplex PCR. The sample lists about 92,000 clones; 80% to 90% were seen once. There are 15 residues in the CDR3. CDR1 is SGDLS and CDR2 is YYNGEE in the germline V gene. The ends were cut back, 4 bases at V and 6 bases at J, with 16 bases in the middle. There are a few counts of this clone. Its antigen is not identified. V is TRBV9 and J is TRBJ2-2; maybe TRBD2 (5 bases). Sequenced input: PBMCs. The receptor was isolated from a woman in her late teens or twenties in good health and CMV-seropositive. The CDR3 sequence is CASSPRSLGPGELFF. The CDR3 DNA is TGTGCCAGCAGCCCCCGCTCACTAGGGCCCGGGGAGCTGTTTTTT. Based on the CDR3 plus reference TRBV9 and TRBJ2-2, the full variable domain is DSGVTQTPKHLITATGQRVTLRCSPRSGDLSVYWYQQSLDQGLQFLIQYYNGEERAKGNILERFSAQQFPDLHSELNLSSLELGDSALYFCASSPRSLGPGELFFGEGSRLTVL.